This T cell receptor (beta chain) derives from a study of blood T cells in healthy people across ages. This CDR3 has 16 residues. Per germline, CDR1 SGHAT and CDR2 FQDESV (reference sequence). The second PCR ran about 6 to 12 cycles with a sample-barcoded 5' primer and J-beta primers. One entry per CDR3 protein results from TCRdb running MiXCR on the 5' RACE reads. The table lists about 970,000 distinct CDR3 sequences, 51% of them singletons, with over 20% in the top ten. This chain joins TRBV11-1 and TRBJ2-1, with 9 bases that match TRBD2. The better agreement between TRBJ2-7 and the DNA end casts doubt on the J call. The sequenced material came from blood. The sequence derives from a woman aged 55 to 70 in good health. The CDR3 DNA follows: TGTGCCAGCAGCATGACTAGCGGACTCTCCTACAATGAGCAGTACTTC. Translation: CASSMTSGLSYNEQYF.